This T cell receptor (beta chain) appears in the sequencing data of a study of shared clonotypes between healthy human individuals. Overall study: The donor pool was made up of a couple of women and three men aged 18 to 49.

As regards this clone: Its antigen remains unknown.

Study findings and constraints: Despite large depth, rarefaction showed incomplete sorted-subset sequencing.

Assay: immunoSEQ multiplex PCR; the TCRdb copy retains only in-frame clones and omits some. The profile covers 2.3 million or so clones, with over 85% appearing a single time and 0.35% to 0.45% taken by the ten largest. Germline V gene lookup returns CDR1 WNHNN and CDR2 SYGVQD (reference sequence). V shed 6 bases and J 1 base; nucleotides not matched to a gene: 9. This CDR3 region has 15 residues. Sequencing was done on a sample of naive CD4+ T cells from PBMCs. Subset defined: CD45RA+ positively selected. V gene TRBV10-1 combines with J gene TRBJ2-7, with 7 bases that match TRBD1. The clonotype comes from a man between 18 and 29 years old in good health. Some clones in this sample may be carry-over from other donors' samples. This chain's CDR3 is CASSTGTAISYEQYF. The CDR3 nucleotides read TGCGCCAGCAGCACCGGGACAGCAATTTCCTACGAGCAGTACTTC.